Below, one T cell receptor (beta chain) is given with its context. This receptor's antigen is unknown. The input lacks base qualities; no much larger clone sits a single base away. The data stem from a study of control samples from healthy donors and cancer patients (dated by TCRdb to the early 2020s). Library construction relied on the immunoSEQ multiplex PCR assay. TCRdb carries this immuneACCESS record with in-frame sequences only. Its versions omit some clonotypes, under half of them owing to an unresolved V gene in the studies checked, with the rest unexplained. This sample is represented by 85,000 to 90,000 clones; around 90% of them were singletons. Less than 10% of the sample belongs to the ten largest clones. The CDR3 runs 14 residues from the cysteine to the phenylalanine. Only the CDR3 DNA stays, 42 bases, in frame from base 1. CDR1 and CDR2, per the germline V gene, are SGHTA and FQGNSA. At the junction V is shortened by 5 bases and J by 6 bases; bases outside the gene matches: 9.

This TCR was sampled from a woman between 50 and 59 years old with colorectal cancer. The chain is assembled from TRBV7-2 and TRBJ1-2; TRBD1 matches 7 bases in the middle. Sequencing used PBMCs. The sequence in DNA is TGTGCCAGCAGCGCATACAGGGGAGAGAATGGCTACACCTTC. The resulting protein is CASSAYRGENGYTF.